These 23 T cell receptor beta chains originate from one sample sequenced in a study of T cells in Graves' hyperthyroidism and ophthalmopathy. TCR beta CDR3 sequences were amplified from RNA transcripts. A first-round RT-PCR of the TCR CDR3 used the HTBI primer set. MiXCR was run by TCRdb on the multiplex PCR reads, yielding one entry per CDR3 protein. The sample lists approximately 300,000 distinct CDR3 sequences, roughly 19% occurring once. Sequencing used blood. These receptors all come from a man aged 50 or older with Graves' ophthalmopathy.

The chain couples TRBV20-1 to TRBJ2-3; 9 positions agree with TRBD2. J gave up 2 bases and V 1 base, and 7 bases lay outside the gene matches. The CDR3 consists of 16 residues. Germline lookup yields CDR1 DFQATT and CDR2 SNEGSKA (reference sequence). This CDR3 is CSARAPASGITDTQYF. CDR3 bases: TGCAGTGCTAGAGCCCCGGCTAGCGGGATCACAGATACGCAGTATTTT.

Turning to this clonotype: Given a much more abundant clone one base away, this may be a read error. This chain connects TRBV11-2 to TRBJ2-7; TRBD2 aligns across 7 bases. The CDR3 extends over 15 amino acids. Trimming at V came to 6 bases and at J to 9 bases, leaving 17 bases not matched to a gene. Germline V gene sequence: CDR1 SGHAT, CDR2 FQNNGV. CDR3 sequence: CASSPPGGRAKGQYF. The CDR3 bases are TGTGCCAGCAGTCCCCCGGGTGGGAGGGCCAAGGGGCAGTACTTC.

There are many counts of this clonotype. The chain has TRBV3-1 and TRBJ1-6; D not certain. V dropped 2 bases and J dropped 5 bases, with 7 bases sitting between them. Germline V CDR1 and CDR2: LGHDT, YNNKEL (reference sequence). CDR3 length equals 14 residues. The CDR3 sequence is CASSQWADNSPLHF. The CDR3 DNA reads TGTGCCAGCAGCCAATGGGCAGATAATTCACCCCTCCACTTT.

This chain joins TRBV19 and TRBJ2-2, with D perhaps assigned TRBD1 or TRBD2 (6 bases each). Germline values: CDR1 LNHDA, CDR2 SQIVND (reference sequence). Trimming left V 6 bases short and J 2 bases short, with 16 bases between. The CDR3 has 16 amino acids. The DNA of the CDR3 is TGTGCCAGTAGGGCATCTAGGGGGGTTAACACCGGGGAGCTGTTTTTT. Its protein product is CASRASRGVNTGELFF.

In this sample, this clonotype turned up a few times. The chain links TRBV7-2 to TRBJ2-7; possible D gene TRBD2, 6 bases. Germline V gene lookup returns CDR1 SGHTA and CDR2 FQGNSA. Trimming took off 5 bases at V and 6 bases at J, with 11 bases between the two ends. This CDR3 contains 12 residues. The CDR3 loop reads CASSRDFLEQYF. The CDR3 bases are TGTGCCAGCAGCCGGGACTTCCTCGAGCAGTACTTC. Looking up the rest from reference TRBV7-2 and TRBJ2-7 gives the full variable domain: GAGVSQSPSNKVTEKGKDVELRCDPISGHTALYWYRQSLGQGLEFLIYFQGNSAPDKSGLPSDRFSAERTGGSVSTLTIQRTQQEDSAVYLCASSRDFLEQYFGPGTRLTVT.

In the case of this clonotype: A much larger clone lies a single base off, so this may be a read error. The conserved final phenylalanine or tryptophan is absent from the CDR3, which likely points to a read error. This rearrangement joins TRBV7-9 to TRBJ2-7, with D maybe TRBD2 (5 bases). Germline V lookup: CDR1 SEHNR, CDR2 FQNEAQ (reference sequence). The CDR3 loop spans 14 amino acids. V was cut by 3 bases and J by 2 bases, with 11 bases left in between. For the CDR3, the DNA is TGTGCCAGCAGCTTCTCGGGAACTCCCTACGAGCAGTACCTC. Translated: CASSFSGTPYEQYL.

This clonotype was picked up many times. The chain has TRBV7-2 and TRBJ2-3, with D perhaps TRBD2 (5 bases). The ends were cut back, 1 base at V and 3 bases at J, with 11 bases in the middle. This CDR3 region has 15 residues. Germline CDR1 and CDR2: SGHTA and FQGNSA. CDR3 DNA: TGTGCCAGCAGCTTAGGTGGAGGTCGGACAGATACGCAGTATTTT. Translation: CASSLGGGRTDTQYF.

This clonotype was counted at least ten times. Here the CDR3 reads CASRLAGVGSTDTQYF. The DNA for the CDR3 is TGTGCCAGCAGACTAGCGGGGGTCGGAAGCACAGATACGCAGTATTTT. The chain employs TRBV11-2 and TRBJ2-3; 11 bases agree with TRBD2. V was clipped by 6 bases and J by 0 bases; unmatched bases: 5. The CDR3 extends over 16 amino acids. CDR1 and CDR2 (germline): SGHAT, FQNNGV.

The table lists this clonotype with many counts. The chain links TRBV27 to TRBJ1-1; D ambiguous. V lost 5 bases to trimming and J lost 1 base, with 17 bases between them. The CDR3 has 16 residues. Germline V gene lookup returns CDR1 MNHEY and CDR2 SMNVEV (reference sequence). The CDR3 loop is CASSPLARWGNTEAFF. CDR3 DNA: TGTGCCAGCAGTCCCTTAGCTCGTTGGGGGAACACTGAAGCTTTCTTT.

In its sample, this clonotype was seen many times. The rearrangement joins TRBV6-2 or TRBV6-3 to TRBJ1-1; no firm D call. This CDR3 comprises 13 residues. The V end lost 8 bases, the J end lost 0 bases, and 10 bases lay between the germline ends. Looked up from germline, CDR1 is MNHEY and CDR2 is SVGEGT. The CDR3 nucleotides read TGTGCCAGCTACACAGCAATGAACACTGAAGCTTTCTTT. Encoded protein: CASYTAMNTEAFF.

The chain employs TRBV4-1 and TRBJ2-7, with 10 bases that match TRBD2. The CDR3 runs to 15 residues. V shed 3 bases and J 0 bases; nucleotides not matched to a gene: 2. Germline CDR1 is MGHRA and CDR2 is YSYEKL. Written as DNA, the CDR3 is TGCGCCAGCAGCCACCCTAGCGGGAGCTCCTACGAGCAGTACTTC. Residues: CASSHPSGSSYEQYF.

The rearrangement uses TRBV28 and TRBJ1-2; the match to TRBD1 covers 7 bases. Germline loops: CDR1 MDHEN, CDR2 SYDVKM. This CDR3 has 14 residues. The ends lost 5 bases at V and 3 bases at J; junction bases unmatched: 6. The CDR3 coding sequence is TGTGCCAGCAGTCAGGGGGGCAGTGACTATGGCTACACCTTC. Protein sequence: CASSQGGSDYGYTF.

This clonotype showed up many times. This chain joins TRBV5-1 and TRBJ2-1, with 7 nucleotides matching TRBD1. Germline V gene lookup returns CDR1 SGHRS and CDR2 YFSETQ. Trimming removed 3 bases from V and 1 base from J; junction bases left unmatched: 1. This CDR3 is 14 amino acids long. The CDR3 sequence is CASSSGGSYNEQFF. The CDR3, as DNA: TGCGCCAGCAGCTCAGGGGGATCCTACAATGAGCAGTTCTTC.

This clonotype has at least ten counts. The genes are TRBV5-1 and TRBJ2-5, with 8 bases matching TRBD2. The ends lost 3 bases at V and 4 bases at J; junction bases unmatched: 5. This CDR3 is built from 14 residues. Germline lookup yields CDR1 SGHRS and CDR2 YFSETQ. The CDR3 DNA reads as TGCGCCAGCAGCTCCAGCGGGAGAGGAGAGACCCAGTACTTC. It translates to CASSSSGRGETQYF. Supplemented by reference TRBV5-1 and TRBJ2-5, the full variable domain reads KAGVTQTPRYLIKTRGQQVTLSCSPISGHRSVSWYQQTPGQGLQFLFEYFSETQRNKGNFPGRFSGRQFSNSRSEMNVSTLELGDSALYLCASSSSGRGETQYFGPGTRLLVL.

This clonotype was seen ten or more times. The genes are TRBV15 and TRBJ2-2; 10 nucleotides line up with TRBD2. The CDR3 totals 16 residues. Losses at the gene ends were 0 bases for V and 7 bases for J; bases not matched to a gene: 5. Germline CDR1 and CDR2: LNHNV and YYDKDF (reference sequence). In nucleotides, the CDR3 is TGTGCCACCAGCAGAGATCTAGCGGGAGATTTCGGGGAGCTGTTTTTT. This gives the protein CATSRDLAGDFGELFF. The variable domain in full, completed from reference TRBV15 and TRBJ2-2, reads DAMVIQNPRYQVTQFGKPVTLSCSQTLNHNVMYWYQQKSSQAPKLLFHYYDKDFNNEADTPDNFQSRRPNTSFCFLDIRSPGLGDTAMYLCATSRDLAGDFGELFFGEGSRLTVL.

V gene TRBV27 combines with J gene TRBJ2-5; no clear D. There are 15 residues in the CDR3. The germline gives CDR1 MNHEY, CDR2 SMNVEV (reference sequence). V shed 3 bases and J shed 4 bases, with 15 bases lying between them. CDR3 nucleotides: TGTGCCAGCAGTTTTGGCTCCCAGCGAGGAGAGACCCAGTACTTC. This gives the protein CASSFGSQRGETQYF.

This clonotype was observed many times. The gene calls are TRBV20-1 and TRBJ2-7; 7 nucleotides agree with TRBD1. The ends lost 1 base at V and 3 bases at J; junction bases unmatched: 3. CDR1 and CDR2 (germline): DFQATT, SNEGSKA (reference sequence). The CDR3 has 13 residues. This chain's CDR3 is CSARGDRDYEQYF. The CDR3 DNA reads TGCAGTGCTAGAGGAGACAGGGACTACGAGCAGTACTTC.

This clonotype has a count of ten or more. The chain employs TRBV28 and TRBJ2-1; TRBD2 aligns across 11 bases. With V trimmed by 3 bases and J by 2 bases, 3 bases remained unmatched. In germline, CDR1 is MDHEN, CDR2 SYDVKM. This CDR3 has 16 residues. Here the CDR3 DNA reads TGTGCCAGCAGTTTCGGACTAGCGGGTCCCTACAATGAGCAGTTCTTC. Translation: CASSFGLAGPYNEQFF. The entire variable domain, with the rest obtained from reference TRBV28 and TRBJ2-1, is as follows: DVKVTQSSRYLVKRTGEKVFLECVQDMDHENMFWYRQDPGLGLRLIYFSYDVKMKEKGDIPEGYSVSREKKERFSLILESASTNQTSMYLCASSFGLAGPYNEQFFGPGTRLTVL.

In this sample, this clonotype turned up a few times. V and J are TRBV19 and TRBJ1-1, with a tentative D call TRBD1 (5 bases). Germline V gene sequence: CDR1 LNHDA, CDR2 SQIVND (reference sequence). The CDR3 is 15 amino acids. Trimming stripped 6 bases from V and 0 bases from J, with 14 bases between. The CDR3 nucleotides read TGTGCCAGTAGCCCCCAGGGTAGGGTGAACACTGAAGCTTTCTTT. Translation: CASSPQGRVNTEAFF.

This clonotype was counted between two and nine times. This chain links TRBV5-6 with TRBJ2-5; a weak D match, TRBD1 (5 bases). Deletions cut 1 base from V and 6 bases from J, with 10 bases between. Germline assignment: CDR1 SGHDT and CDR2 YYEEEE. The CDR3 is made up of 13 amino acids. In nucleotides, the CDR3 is TGTGCCAGCAGCTTGCGACAGACGAAGACCCAGTACTTC. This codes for CASSLRQTKTQYF.

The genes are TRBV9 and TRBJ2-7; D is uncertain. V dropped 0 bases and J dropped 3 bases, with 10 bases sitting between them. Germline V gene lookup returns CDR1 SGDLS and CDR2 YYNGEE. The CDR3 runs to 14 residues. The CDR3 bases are TGTGCCAGCAGCGTAGGTAGCAACCTCTACGAGCAGTACTTC. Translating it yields CASSVGSNLYEQYF.

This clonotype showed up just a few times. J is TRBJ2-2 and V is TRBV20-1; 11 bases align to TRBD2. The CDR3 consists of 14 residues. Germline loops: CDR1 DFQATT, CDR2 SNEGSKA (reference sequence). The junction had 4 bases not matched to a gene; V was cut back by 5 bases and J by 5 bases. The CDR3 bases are TGCAGTGCTGTTCTAGCGGGAGGAACCGGGGAGCTGTTTTTT. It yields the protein CSAVLAGGTGELFF.

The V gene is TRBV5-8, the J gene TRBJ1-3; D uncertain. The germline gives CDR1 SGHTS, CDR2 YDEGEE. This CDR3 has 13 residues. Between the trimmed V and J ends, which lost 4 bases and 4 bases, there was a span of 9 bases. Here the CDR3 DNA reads TGTGCCAGCAGCCGTAACCTGGGAAACACCATATATTTT. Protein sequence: CASSRNLGNTIYF.